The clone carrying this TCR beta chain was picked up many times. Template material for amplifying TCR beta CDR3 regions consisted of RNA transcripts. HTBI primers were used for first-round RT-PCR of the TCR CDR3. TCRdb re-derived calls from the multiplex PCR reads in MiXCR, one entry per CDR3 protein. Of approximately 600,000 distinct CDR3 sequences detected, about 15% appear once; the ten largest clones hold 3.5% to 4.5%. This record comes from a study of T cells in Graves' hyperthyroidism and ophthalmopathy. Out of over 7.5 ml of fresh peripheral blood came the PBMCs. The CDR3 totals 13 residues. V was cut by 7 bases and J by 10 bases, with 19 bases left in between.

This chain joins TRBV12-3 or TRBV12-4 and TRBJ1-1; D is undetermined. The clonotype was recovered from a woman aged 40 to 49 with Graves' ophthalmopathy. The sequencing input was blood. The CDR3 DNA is TGTGCCAGCAACCCGGGAAACCCTATGGGAGCTTTCTTT. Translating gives CASNPGNPMGAFF.